This paragraph reports one TCR beta chain. The repertoire was sequenced with immunoSEQ multiplex PCR; TCRdb's copy has only in-frame clones and lacks some. Seen here are under 100,000 clones, about nine tenths observed once, and the top ten hold around 5%. The sample is drawn from a study of blood T cell repertoires in COVID-19. CDR1 and CDR2 (germline): LNHDA, SQIVND (reference sequence). The CDR3 totals 15 residues. Trimming took 6 bases from V and 8 from J, leaving 17 bases between them. This clonotype was sampled from a man aged 45-65 years with acute or convalescent COVID-19. This sequence joins TRBV19 and TRBJ1-6; maybe TRBD1 (6 bases). Sequenced input: peripheral blood. The CDR3: CASSPKTGFDSPLHF. CDR3 nucleotide sequence: TGTGCCAGTAGCCCTAAGACAGGTTTCGATTCACCCCTCCACTTT.